This TCR beta chain is drawn from a study of OX40 agonist ivuxolimab in advanced cancers. Of note for this clone: Its antigen is as yet unknown.

Produced via immunoSEQ multiplex PCR; TCRdb's table is partial and in-frame only. The sample yields about 90,000 clones, 85% to 90% seen once. The study's findings and limits: The authors also found low normalized T-cell clonal expansion in some nonresponders. Clonal expansion was seen in CD4+ and CD8+ blood T cells by week 6 at 0.1 to 3.0 mg/kg.

The CDR3 totals 16 residues. Germline V gene data show CDR1 as PRHDT and CDR2 as FYEKMQ (reference sequence). The V gene lost 0 bases and the J gene lost 0 bases, with 11 bases spanning the gap. This chain uses TRBV13 with TRBJ1-1; tentatively, D is TRBD1 (6 bases). The source was CD4+ or CD8+ T cells sorted from blood, collected in a trial of the OX40 agonist ivuxolimab. This receptor was obtained from an adult with an advanced solid tumor such as melanoma, head and neck, liver or kidney cancer. The CDR3 reads CASSLGGEGVNTEAFF. DNA of the CDR3: TGTGCCAGCAGCTTAGGCGGGGAGGGGGTGAACACTGAAGCTTTCTTT.